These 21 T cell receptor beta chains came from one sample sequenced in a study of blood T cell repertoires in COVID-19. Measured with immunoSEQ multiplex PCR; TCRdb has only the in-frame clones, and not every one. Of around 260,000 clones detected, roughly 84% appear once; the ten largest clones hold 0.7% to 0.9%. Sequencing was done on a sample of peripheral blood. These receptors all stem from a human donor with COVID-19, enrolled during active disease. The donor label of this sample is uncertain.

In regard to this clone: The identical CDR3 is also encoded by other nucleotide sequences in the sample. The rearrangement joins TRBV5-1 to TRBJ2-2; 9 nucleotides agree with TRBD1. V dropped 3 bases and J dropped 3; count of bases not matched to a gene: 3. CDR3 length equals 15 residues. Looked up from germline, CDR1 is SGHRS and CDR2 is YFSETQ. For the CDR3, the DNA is TGCGCCAGCAGCTGGGGACAGGGTTACACCGGGGAGCTGTTTTTT. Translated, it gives CASSWGQGYTGELFF.

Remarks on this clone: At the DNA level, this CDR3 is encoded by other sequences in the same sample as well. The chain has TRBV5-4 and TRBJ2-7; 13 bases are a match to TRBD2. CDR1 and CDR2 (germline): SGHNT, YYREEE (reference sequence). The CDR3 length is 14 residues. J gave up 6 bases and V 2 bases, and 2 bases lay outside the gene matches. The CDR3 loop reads CASSLLAGGGEQYF. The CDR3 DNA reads TGTGCCAGCAGCTTACTAGCGGGAGGGGGCGAGCAGTACTTC.

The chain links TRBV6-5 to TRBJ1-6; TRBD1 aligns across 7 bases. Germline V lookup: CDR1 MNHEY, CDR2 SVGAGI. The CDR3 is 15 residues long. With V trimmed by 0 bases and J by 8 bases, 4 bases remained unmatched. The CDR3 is CASSYSGGEDSPLHF. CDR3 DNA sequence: TGTGCCAGCAGTTACTCAGGGGGCGAGGATTCACCCCTCCACTTT.

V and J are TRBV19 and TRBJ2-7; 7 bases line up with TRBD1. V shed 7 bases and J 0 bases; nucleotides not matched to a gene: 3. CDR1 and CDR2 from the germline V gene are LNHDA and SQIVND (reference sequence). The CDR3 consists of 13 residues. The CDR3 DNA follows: TGTGCCAGTATAGACAGGGTCTCCTACGAGCAGTACTTC. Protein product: CASIDRVSYEQYF.

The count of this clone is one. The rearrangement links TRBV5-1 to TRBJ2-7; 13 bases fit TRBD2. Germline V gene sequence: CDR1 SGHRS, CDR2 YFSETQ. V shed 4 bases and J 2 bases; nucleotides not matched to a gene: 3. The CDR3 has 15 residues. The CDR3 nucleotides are TGCGCCAGCAGCCAACTAGCGGGAGGGACCTACGAGCAGTACTTC. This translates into CASSQLAGGTYEQYF.

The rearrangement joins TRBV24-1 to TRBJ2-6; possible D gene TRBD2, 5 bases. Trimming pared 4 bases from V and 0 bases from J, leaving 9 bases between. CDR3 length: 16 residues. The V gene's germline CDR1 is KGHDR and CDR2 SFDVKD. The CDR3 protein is CATSETGTSGANVLTF. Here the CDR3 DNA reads TGTGCCACCAGTGAGACGGGAACCTCTGGGGCCAACGTCCTGACTTTC.

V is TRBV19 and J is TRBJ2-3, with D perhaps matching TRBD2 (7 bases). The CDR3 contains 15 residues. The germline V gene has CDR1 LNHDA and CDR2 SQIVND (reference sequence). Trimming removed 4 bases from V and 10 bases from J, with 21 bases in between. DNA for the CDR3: TGTGCCAGTAGTAGGAGGGGGGGCCTATATGGGGCGCAGTATTTT. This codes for CASSRRGGLYGAQYF.

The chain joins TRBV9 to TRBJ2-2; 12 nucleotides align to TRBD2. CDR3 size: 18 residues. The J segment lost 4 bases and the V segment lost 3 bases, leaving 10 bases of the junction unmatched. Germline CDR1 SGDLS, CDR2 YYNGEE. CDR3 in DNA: TGTGCCAGCAGCGGATTGACTAGCGGGAGAGTCGCCACCGGGGAGCTGTTTTTT. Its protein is CASSGLTSGRVATGELFF.

CDR3 in DNA: TGTGCCAGCAGTCGCAGGGCTATGAACACTGAAGCTTTCTTT. This sequence encodes CASSRRAMNTEAFF. The chain has TRBV27 and TRBJ1-1; weak D call: TRBD1 (5 bases). The CDR3 is 14 amino acids. Germline CDR1 MNHEY, CDR2 SMNVEV (reference sequence). V shed 5 bases and J shed 0 bases, with 10 bases lying between them.

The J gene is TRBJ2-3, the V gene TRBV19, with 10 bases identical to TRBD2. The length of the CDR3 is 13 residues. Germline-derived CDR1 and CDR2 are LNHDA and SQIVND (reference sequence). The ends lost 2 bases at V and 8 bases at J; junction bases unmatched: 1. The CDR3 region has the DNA TGTGCCAGTAGTATAAGCGGGAGGGGTACGCAGTATTTT. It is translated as CASSISGRGTQYF.

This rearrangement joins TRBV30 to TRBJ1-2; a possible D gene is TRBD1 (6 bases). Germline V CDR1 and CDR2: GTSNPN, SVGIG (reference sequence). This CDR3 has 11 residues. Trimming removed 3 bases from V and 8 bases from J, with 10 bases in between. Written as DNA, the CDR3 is TGTGCCTGGAGCCTCACAGGGGGCTACACCTTC. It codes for CAWSLTGGYTF. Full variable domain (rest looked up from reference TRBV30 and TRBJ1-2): SQTIHQWPATLVQPVGSPLSLECTVEGTSNPNLYWYRQAAGRGLQLLFYSVGIGQISSEVPQNLSASRPQDRQFILSSKKLLLSDSGFYLCAWSLTGGYTFGSGTRLTVV.

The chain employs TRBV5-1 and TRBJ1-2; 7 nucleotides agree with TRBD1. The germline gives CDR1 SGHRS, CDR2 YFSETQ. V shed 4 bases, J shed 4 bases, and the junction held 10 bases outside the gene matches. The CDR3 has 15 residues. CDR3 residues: CASSLEGQAPYGYTF. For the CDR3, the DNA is TGCGCCAGCAGCCTGGAAGGACAGGCACCCTATGGCTACACCTTC. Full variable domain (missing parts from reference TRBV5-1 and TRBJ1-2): KAGVTQTPRYLIKTRGQQVTLSCSPISGHRSVSWYQQTPGQGLQFLFEYFSETQRNKGNFPGRFSGRQFSNSRSEMNVSTLELGDSALYLCASSLEGQAPYGYTFGSGTRLTVV.

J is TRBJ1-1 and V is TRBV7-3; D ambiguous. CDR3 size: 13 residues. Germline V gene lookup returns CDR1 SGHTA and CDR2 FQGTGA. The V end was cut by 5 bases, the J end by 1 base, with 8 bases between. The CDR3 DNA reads TGTGCCAGCAGCCGGAGTCGGAACACTGAAGCTTTCTTT. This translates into CASSRSRNTEAFF.

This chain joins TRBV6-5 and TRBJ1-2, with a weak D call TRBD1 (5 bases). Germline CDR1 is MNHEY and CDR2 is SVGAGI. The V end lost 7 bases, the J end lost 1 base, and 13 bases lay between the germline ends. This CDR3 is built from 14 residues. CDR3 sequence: CASIIDRFNYGYTF. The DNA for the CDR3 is TGTGCCAGCATCATAGACAGATTTAACTATGGCTACACCTTC.

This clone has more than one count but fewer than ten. CDR3: CASSLSGADTEAFF. The CDR3 DNA reads TGTGCCAGCAGCTTATCTGGGGCGGACACTGAAGCTTTCTTT. This rearrangement joins TRBV11-1 to TRBJ1-1; a possible D gene is TRBD1 (5 bases). CDR3 size: 14 residues. CDR1 and CDR2 from the germline V gene are SGHAT and FQDESV (reference sequence). The V and J ends lost 2 bases and 3 bases respectively, with 10 bases between them.

CDR3 sequence reads: CASSPSDRVREKLFF. The CDR3 region has the DNA TGTGCCAGCAGCCCTTCCGACAGGGTCCGAGAAAAACTGTTTTTT. This chain links TRBV28 with TRBJ1-4, with 7 positions matching TRBD1. The V gene's germline CDR1 is MDHEN and CDR2 SYDVKM. Trimming cost V 6 bases and J 8 bases; bases outside gene matches: 12. The CDR3 runs to 15 residues.

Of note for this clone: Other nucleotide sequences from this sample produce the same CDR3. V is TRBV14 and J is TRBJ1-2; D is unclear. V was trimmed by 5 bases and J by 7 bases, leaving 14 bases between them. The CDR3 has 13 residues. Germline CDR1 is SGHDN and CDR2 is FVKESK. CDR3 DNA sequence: TGTGCCAGCAGCTTCCTGATTACGGGTGGCTACACCTTC. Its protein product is CASSFLITGGYTF.

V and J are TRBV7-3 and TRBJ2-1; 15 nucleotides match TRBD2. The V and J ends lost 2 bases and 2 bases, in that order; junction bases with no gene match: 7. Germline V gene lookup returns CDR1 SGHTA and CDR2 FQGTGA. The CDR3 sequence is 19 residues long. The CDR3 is CASSLRTSGRVPPYNEQFF. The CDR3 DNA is TGTGCCAGCAGCTTACGGACTAGCGGGAGGGTCCCCCCCTACAATGAGCAGTTCTTC.

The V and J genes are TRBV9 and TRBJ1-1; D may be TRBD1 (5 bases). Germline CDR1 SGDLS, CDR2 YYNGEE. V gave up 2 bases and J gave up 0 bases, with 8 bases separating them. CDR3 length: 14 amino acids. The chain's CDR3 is CASSVGAMNTEAFF. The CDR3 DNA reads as TGTGCCAGCAGCGTTGGGGCCATGAACACTGAAGCTTTCTTT.

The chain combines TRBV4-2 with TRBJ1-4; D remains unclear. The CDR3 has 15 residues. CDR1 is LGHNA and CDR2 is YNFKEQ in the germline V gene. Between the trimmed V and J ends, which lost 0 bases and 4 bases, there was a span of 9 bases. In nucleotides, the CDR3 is TGTGCCAGCAGCCAAGAGGGCGATCATAATGAAAAACTGTTTTTT. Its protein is CASSQEGDHNEKLFF.

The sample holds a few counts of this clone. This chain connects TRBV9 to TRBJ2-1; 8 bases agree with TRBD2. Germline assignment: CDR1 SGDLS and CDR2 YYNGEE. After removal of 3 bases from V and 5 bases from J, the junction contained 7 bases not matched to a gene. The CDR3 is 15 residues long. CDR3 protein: CASSAVAGLNNEQFF. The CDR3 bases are TGTGCCAGCAGCGCGGTAGCGGGGCTTAACAATGAGCAGTTCTTC.